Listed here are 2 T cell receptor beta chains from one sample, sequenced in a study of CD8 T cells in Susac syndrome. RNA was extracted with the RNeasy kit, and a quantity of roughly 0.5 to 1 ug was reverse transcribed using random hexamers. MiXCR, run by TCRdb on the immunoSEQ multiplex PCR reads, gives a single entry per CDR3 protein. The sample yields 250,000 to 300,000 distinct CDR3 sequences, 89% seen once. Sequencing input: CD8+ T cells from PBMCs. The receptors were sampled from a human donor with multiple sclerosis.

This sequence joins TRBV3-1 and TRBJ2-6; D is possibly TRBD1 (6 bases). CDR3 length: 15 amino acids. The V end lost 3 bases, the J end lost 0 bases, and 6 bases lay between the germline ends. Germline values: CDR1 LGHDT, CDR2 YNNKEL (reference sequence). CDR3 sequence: CASSQDSSGANVLTF. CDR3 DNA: TGTGCCAGCAGCCAGGACAGCTCTGGGGCCAACGTCCTGACTTTC.

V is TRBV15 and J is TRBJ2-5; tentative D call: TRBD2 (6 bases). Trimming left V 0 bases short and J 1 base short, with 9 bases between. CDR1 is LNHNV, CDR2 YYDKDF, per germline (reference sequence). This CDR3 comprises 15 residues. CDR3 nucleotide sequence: TGTGCCACCAGCAGAGATGGGGACTCCCAAGAGACCCAGTACTTC. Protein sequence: CATSRDGDSQETQYF.